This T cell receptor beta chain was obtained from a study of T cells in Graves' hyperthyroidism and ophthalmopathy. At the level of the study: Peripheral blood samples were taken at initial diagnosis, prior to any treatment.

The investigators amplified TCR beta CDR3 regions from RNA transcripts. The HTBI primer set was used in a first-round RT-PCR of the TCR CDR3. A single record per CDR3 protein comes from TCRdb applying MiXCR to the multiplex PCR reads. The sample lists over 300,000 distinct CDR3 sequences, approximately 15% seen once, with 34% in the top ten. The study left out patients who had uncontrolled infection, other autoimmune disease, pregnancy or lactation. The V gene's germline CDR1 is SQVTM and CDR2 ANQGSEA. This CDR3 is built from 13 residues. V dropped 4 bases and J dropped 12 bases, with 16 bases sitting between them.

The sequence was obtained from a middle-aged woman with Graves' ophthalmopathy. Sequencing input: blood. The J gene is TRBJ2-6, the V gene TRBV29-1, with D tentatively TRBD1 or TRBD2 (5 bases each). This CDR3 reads CSVVRAGTAVLTF. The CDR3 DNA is TGCAGCGTTGTCCGGGCAGGGACCGCCGTCCTGACTTTC. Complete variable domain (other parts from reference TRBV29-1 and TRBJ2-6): SAVISQKPSRDICQRGTSLTIQCQVDSQVTMMFWYRQQPGQSLTLIATANQGSEATYESGFVIDKFPISRPNLTFSTLTVSNMSPEDSSIYLCSVVRAGTAVLTFGAGSRLTVL.